This TCR beta chain was retrieved from a study of blood T cell repertoires in COVID-19. This clone was picked up one time. Per the original data handling: Cell counts per sample came from amplifying reference gene primers. Measured with immunoSEQ multiplex PCR; TCRdb has only the in-frame clones, and not every one. The V and J calls and clone size are taken from that table; D and trimming were inferred from the DNA. The sample carries tens of thousands of clones, about 87% recorded once. V was trimmed by 0 bases and J by 5 bases, leaving 13 bases between them. The germline V gene has CDR1 LGHNA and CDR2 YSLEER. The CDR3 extends over 15 amino acids.

The V gene is TRBV4-3, the J gene TRBJ1-2, with D possibly being TRBD1 (6 bases). The source of this sequence is a man aged 55 to 70 with acute or convalescent COVID-19. Source material: peripheral blood. The CDR3 sequence is CASSQEWGQGYGYTF. CDR3 bases: TGCGCCAGCAGCCAAGAATGGGGGCAGGGATATGGCTACACCTTC.